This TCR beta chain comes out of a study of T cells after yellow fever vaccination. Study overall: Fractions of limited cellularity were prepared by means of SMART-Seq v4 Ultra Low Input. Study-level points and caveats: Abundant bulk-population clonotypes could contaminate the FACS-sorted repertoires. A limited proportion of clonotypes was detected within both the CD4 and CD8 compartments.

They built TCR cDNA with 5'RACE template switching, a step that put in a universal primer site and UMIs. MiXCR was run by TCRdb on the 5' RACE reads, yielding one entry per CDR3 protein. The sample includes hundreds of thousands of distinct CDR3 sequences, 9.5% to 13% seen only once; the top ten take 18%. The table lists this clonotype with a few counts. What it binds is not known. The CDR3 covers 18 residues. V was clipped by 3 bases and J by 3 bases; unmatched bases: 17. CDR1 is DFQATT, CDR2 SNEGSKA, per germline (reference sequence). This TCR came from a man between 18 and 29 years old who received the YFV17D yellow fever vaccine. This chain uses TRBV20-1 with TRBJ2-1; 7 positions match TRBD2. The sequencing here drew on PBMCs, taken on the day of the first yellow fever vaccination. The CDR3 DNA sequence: TGCAGTGCTAGGGGGCGGGGGACCCCACTACTCCACTACAATGAGCAGTTCTTC. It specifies CSARGRGTPLLHYNEQFF.